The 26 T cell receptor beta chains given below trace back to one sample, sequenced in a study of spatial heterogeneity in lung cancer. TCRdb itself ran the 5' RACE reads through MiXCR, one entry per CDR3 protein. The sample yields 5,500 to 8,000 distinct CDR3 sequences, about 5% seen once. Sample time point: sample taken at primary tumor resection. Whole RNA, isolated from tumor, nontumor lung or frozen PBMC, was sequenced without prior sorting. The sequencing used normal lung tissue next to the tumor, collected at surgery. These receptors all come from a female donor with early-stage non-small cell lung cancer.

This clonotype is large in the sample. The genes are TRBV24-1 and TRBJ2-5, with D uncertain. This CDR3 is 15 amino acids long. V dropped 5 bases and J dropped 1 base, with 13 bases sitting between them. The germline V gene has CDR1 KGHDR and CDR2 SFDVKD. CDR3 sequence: CATSGPDVGQETQYF. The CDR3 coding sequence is TGTGCCACCAGTGGCCCGGACGTCGGCCAAGAGACCCAGTACTTC.

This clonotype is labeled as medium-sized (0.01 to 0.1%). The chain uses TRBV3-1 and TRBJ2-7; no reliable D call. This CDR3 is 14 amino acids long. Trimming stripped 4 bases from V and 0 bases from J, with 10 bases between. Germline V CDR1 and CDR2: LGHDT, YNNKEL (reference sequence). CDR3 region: CASSPAAGSYEQYF. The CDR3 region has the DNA TGTGCCAGCAGCCCTGCAGCCGGCTCCTACGAGCAGTACTTC.

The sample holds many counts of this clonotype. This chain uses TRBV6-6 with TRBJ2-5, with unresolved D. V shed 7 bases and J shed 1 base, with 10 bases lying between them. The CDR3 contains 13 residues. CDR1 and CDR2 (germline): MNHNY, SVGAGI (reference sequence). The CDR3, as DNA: TGTGCCAGCAATCGTCCGGGCCAAGAGACCCAGTACTTC. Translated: CASNRPGQETQYF.

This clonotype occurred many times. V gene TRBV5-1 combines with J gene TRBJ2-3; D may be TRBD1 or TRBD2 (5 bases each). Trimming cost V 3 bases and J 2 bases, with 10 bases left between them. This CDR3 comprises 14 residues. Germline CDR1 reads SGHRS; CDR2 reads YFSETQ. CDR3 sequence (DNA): TGCGCCAGCAGCTGGGGGACCTTCACAGATACGCAGTATTTT. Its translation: CASSWGTFTDTQYF.

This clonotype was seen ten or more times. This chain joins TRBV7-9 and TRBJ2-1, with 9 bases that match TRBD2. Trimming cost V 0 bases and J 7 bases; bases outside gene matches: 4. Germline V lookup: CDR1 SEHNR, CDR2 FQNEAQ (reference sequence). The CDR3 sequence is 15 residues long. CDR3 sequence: CASSLAIAGVNEQFF. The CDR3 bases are TGTGCCAGCAGCTTAGCGATAGCGGGAGTAAATGAGCAGTTCTTC.

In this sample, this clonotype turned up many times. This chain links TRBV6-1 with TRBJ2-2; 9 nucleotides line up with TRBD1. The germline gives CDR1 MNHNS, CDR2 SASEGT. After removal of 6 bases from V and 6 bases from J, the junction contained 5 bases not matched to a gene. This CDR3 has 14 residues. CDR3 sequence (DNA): TGTGCCAGCAGGGTACAGGGGGCGTCCGGGGAGCTGTTTTTT. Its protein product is CASRVQGASGELFF.

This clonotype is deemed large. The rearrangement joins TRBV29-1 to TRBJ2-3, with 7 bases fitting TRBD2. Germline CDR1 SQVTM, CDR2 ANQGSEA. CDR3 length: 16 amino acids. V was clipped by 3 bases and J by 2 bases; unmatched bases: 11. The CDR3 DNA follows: TGCAGCGTTGATTCCGGGGGGACCGACTACACAGATACGCAGTATTTT. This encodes CSVDSGGTDYTDTQYF.

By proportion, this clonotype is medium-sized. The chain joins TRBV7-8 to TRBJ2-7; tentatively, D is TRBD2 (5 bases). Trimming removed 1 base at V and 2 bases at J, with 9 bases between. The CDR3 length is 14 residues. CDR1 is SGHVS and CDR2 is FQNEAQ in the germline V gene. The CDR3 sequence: CASSLVEGPYEQYF. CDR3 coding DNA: TGTGCCAGCAGCTTAGTTGAGGGTCCCTACGAGCAGTACTTC.

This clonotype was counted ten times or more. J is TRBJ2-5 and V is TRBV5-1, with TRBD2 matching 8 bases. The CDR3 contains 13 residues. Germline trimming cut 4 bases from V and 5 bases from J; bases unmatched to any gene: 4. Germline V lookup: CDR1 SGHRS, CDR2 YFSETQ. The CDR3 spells CASSTGLAETQYF. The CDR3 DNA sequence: TGCGCCAGCAGCACCGGACTAGCTGAGACCCAGTACTTC.

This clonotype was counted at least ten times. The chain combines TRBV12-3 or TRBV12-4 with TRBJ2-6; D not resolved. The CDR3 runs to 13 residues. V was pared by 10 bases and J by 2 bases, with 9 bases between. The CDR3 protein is CAIRVTGANVLTF. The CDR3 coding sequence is TGTGCCATTAGGGTGACTGGGGCCAACGTCCTGACTTTC.

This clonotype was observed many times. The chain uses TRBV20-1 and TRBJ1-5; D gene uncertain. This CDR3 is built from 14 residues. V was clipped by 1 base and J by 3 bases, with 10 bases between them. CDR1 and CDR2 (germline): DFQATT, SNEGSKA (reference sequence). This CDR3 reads CSARGARYNQPQHF. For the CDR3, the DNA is TGCAGTGCTAGAGGGGCCAGGTACAATCAGCCCCAGCATTTT.

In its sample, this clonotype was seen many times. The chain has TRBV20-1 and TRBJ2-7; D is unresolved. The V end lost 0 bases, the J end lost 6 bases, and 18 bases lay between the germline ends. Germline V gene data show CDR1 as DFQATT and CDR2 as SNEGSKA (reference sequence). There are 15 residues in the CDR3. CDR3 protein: CSARDPWGGAREQYF. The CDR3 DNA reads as TGCAGTGCTAGAGATCCTTGGGGTGGCGCGCGCGAGCAGTACTTC.

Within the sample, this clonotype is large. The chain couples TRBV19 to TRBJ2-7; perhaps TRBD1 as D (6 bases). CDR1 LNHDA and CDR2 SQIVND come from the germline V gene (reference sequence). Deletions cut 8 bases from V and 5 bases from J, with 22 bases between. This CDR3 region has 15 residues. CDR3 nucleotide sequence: TGTGCCAGTCGCAAAACCTTGGGGGCCTTTGACGAGCAGTACTTC. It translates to CASRKTLGAFDEQYF.

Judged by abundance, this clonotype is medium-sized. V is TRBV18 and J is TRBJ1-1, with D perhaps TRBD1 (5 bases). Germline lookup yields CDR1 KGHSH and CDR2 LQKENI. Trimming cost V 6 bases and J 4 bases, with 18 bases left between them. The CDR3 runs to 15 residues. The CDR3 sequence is CASSLSGGAGTEAFF. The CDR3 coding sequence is TGTGCCAGCTCTCTGAGTGGTGGGGCTGGCACTGAAGCTTTCTTT.

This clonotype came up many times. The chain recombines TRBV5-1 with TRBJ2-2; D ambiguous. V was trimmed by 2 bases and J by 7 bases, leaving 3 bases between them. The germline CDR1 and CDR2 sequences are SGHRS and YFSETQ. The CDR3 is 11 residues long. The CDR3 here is CASSFGGELFF. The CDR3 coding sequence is TGCGCCAGCAGCTTCGGCGGGGAGCTGTTTTTT.

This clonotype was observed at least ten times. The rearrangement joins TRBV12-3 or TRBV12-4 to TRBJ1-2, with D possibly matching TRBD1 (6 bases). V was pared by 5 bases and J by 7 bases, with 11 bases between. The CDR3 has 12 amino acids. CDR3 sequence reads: CASSPDSRGYTF. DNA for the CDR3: TGTGCCAGCAGTCCGGACAGTCGTGGCTACACCTTC.

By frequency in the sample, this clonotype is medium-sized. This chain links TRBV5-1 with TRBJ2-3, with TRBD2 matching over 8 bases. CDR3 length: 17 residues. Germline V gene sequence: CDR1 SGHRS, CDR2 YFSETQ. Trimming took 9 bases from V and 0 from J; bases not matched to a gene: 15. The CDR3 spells CATTPFAGGPSTDTQYF. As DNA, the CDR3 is TGCGCCACCACGCCTTTTGCGGGGGGACCTAGCACAGATACGCAGTATTTT.

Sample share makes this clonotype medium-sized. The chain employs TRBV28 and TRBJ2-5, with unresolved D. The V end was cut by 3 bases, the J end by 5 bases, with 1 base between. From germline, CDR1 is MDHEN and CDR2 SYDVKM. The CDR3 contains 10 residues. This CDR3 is CASSLETQYF. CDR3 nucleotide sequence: TGTGCCAGCAGTTTGGAGACCCAGTACTTC.

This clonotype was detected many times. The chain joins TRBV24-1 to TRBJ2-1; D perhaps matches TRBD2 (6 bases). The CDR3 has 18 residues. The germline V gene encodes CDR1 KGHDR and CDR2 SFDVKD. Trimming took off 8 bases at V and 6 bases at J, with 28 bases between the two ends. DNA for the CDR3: TGTGCCACCATCAAATTTATTAGAGGGAGGATGTTTGCCAATGAGCAGTTCTTC. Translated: CATIKFIRGRMFANEQFF.

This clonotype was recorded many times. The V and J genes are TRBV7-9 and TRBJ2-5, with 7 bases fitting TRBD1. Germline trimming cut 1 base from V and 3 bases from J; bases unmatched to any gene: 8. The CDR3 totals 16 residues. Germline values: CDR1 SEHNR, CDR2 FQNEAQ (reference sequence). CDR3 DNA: TGTGCCAGCAGCTTAGGTCCGGGACAGCGTGAAGAGACCCAGTACTTC. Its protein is CASSLGPGQREETQYF.

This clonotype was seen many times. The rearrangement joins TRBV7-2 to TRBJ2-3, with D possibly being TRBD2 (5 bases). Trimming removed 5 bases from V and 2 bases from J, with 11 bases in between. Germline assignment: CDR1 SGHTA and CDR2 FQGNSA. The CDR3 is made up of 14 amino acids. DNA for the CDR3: TGTGCCAGCAGCCCAAGCGGCTTCACAGATACGCAGTATTTT. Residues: CASSPSGFTDTQYF.

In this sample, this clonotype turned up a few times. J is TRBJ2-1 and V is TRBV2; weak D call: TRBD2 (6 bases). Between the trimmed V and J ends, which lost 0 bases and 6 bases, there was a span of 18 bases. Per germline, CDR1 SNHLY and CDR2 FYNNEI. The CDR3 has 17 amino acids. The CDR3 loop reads CASSEARWDSRANEQFF. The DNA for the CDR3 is TGTGCCAGCAGTGAAGCTCGTTGGGACTCCCGGGCCAATGAGCAGTTCTTC.

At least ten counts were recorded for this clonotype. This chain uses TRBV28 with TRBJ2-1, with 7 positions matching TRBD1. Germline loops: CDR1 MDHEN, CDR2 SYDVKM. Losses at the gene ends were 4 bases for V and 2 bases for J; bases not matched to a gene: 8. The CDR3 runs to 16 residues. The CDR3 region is CASSSPGRGTYNEQFF. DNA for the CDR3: TGTGCCAGCAGTTCCCCTGGCAGGGGGACCTACAATGAGCAGTTCTTC.

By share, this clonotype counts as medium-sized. CDR3 DNA: TGCAGTGCCCTGACAGGGGGCACTGAAGCTTTCTTT. Translation: CSALTGGTEAFF. The chain links TRBV20-1 to TRBJ1-1, with 9 bases identical to TRBD1. The CDR3 covers 12 residues. V was pared by 6 bases and J by 4 bases, with 3 bases of the junction left unmatched. Germline loops: CDR1 DFQATT, CDR2 SNEGSKA (reference sequence).

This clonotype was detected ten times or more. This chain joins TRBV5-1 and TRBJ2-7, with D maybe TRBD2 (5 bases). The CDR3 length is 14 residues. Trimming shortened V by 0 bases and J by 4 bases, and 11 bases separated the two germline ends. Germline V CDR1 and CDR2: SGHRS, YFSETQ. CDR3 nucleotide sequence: TGCGCCAGCAGCTTGGTTGCGGGTTCGTACGAGCAGTACTTC. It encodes CASSLVAGSYEQYF.

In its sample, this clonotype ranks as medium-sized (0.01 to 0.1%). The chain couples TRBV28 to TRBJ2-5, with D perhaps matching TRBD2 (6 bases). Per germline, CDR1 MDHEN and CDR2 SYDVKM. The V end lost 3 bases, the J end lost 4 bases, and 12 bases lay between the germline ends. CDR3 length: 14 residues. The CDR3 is CASSFGGYPETQYF. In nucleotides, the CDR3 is TGTGCCAGCAGTTTTGGAGGGTATCCAGAGACCCAGTACTTC.